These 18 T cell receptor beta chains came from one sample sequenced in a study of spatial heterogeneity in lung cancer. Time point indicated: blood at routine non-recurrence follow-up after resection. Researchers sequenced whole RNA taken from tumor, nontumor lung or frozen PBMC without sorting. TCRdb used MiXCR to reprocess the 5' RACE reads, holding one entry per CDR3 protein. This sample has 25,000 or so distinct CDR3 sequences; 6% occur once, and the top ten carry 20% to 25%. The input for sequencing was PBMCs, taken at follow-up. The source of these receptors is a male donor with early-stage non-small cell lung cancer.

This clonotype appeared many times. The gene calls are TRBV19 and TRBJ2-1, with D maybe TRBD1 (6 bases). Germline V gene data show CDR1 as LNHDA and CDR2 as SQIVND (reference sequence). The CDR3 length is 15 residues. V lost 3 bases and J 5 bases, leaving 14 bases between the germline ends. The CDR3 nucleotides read TGTGCCAGTAGTATCTCCGGGACATCTAACAATGAGCAGTTCTTC. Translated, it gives CASSISGTSNNEQFF. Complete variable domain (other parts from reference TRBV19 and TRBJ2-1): DGGITQSPKYLFRKEGQNVTLSCEQNLNHDAMYWYRQDPGQGLRLIYYSQIVNDFQKGDIAEGYSVSREKKESFPLTVTSAQKNPTAFYLCASSISGTSNNEQFFGPGTRLTVL.

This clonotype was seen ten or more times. CDR3 region: CASSSGRANTGELFF. The CDR3 DNA follows: TGTGCCAGCAGCTCGGGACGCGCGAACACCGGGGAGCTGTTTTTT. The chain couples TRBV5-6 to TRBJ2-2, with D perhaps being TRBD1 or TRBD2 (5 bases each). CDR3 length: 15 residues. V was cut by 3 bases and J by 0 bases, with 9 bases left in between. In germline, CDR1 is SGHDT, CDR2 YYEEEE.

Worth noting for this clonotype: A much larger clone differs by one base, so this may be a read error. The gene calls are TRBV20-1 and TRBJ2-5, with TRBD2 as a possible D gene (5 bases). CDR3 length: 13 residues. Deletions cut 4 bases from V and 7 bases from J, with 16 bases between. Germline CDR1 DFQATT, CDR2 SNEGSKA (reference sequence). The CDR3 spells CSAMRRTEVTQYF. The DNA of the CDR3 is TGCAGTGCTATGCGTAGGACTGAGGTGACCCAGTACTTC.

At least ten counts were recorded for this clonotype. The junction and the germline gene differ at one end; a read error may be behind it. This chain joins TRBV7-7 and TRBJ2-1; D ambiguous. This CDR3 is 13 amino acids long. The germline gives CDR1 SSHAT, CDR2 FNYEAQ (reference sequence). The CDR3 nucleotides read TGTGCTAGCAGCTTAGGCCCTCCTGATGAGCAGTTCTTC. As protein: CASSLGPPDEQFF.

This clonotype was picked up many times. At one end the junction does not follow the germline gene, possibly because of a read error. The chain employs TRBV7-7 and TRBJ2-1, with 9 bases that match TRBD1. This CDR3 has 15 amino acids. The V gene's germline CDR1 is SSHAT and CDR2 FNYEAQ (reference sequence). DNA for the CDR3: TGTGCTAGCAGCCCGGGACAGGGCCCCTACAATGAGCAGTTCTTC. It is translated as CASSPGQGPYNEQFF.

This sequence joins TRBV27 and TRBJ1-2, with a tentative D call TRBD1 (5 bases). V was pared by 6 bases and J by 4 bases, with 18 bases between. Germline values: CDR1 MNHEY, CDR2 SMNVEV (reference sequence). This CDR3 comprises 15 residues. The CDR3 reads CASSPRSQDIYGYTF. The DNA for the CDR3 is TGTGCCAGCAGCCCCAGGTCCCAGGACATCTATGGCTACACCTTC.

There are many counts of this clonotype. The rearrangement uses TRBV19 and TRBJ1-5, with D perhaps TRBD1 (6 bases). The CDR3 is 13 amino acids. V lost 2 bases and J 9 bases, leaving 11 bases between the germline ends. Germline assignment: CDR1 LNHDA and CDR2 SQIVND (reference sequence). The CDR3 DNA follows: TGTGCCAGTAGTATAATAGGGGGATGGCCCCAGCATTTT. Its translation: CASSIIGGWPQHF.

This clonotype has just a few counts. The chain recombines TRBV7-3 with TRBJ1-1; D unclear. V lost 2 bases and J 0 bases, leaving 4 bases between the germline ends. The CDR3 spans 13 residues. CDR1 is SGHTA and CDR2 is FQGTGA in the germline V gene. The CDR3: CASSLELNTEAFF. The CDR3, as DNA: TGTGCCAGCAGCTTAGAGCTGAACACTGAAGCTTTCTTT.

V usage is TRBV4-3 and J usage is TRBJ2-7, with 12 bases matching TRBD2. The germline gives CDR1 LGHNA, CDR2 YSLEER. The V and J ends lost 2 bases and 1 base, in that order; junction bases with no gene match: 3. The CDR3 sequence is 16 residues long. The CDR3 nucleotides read TGCGCCAGCAGCCAATTAGGACTAGCGGGGTCCTACGAGCAGTACTTC. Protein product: CASSQLGLAGSYEQYF.

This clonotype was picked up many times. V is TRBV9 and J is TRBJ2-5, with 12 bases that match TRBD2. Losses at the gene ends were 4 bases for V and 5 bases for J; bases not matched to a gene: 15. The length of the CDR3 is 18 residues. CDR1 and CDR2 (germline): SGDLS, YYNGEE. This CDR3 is CASSPRTSGALLWETQYF. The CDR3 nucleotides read TGTGCCAGCAGCCCGAGGACTAGCGGGGCCCTACTTTGGGAGACCCAGTACTTC.

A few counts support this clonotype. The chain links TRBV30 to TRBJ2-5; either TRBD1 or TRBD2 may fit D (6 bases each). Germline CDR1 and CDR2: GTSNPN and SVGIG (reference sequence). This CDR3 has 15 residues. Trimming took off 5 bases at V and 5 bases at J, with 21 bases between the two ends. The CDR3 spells CAWHNGRVGGETQYF. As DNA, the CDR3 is TGTGCCTGGCATAACGGAAGAGTAGGGGGGGAGACCCAGTACTTC.

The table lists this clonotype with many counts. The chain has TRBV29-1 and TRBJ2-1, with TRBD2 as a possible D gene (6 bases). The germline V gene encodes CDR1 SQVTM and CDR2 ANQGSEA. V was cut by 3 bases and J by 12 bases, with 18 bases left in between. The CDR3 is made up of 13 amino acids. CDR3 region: CSVEPALGGAQFF. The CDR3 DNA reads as TGCAGCGTTGAGCCCGCACTCGGGGGTGCGCAGTTCTTC.

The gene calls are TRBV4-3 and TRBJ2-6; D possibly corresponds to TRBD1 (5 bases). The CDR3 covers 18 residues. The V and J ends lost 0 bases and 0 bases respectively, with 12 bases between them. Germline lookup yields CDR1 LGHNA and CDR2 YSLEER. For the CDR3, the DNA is TGCGCCAGCAGCCAAGATCTTACAGGCGGCTCTGGGGCCAACGTCCTGACTTTC. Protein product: CASSQDLTGGSGANVLTF.

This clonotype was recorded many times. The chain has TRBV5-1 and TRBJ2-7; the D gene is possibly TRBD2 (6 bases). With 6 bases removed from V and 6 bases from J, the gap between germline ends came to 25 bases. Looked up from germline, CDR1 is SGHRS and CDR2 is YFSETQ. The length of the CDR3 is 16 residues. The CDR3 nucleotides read TGCGCCAGCATAATGAGTGAGGGACTCGGGGCCACCGAGCAGTACTTC. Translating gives CASIMSEGLGATEQYF.

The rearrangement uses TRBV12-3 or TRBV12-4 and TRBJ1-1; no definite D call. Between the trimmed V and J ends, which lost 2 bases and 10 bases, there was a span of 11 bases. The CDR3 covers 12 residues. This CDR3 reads CASSLNEVGAFF. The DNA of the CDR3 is TGTGCCAGCAGTTTAAACGAGGTTGGAGCTTTCTTT.

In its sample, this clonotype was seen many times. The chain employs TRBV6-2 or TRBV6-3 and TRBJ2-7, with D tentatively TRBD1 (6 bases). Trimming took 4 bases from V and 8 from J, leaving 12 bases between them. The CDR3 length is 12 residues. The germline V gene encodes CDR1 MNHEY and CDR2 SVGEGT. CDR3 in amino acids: CASSFIQGKQYV. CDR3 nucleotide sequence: TGTGCCAGCAGTTTCATACAGGGAAAGCAGTACGTC.

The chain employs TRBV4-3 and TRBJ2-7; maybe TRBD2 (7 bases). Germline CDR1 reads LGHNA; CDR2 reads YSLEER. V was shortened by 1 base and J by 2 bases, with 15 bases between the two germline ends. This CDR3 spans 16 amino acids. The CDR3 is CASSQVRGGETYEQYF. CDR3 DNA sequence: TGCGCCAGCAGCCAAGTTAGGGGGGGAGAAACCTACGAGCAGTACTTC.

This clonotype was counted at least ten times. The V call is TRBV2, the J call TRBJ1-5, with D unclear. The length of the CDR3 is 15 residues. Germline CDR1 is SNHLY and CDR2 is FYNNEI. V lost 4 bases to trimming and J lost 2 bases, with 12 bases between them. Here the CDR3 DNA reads TGTGCCAGCAGTGCGGGTCAGACCCGCAATCAGCCCCAGCATTTT. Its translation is CASSAGQTRNQPQHF.